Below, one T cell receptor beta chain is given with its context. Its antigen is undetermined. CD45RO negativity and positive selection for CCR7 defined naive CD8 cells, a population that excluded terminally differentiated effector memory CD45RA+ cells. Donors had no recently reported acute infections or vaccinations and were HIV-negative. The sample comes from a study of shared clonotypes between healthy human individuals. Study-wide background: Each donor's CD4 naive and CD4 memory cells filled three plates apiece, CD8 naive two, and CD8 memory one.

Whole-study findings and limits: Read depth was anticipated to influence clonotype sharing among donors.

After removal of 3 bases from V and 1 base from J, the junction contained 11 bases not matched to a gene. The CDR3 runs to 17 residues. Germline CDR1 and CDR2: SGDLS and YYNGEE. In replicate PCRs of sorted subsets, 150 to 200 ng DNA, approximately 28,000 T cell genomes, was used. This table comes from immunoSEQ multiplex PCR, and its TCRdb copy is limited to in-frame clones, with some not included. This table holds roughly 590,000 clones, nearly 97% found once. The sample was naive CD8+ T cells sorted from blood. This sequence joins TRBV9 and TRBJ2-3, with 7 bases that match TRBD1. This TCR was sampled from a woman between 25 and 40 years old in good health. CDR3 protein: CASSDKWTGEGTDTQYF. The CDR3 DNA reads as TGTGCCAGCAGCGACAAATGGACAGGAGAGGGCACAGATACGCAGTATTTT.